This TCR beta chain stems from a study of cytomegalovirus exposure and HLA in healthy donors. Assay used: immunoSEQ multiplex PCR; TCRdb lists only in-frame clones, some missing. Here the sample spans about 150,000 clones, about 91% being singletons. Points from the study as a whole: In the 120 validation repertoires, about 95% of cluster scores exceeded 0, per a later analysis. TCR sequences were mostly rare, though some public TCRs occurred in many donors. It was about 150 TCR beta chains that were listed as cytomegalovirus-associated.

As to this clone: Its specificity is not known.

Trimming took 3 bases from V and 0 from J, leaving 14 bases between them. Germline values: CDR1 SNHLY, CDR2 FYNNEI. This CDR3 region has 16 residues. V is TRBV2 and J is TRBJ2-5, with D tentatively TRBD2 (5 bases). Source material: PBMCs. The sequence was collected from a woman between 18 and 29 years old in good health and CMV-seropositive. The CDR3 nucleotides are TGTGCCAGCAGTGACAGAGGCGAGGGCTACCAAGAGACCCAGTACTTC. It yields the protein CASSDRGEGYQETQYF.